These 30 T cell receptor beta chains were sequenced from one sample in a study of cytomegalovirus exposure and HLA in healthy donors (dated by TCRdb to 2016 to 2017). Libraries were constructed by the immunoSEQ multiplex PCR assay. For the multiplex PCR, a mixture combining 60 forward primers for TCR Vbeta segments and 13 reverse primers for TCR Jbeta segments was used. The source is immuneACCESS, and TCRdb retained only in-frame sequences with V and J called. Part of the clones is not carried over; for the studies checked, unresolved V genes explain less than half of this, and the remainder is unexplained. For this sample there are around 200,000 clones; 65% to 85% appear just once. The ten largest clones add up to about 1.6% of the sample. The sequencing input was PBMCs. Receptors were obtained from a woman in her late teens or twenties in good health and CMV-seronegative.

The V and J genes are TRBV6-6 and TRBJ1-2; 7 positions agree with TRBD1. J gave up 5 bases and V 8 bases, and 8 bases lay outside the gene matches. CDR3 length: 13 residues. The V gene's germline CDR1 is MNHNY and CDR2 SVGAGI (reference sequence). The DNA of the CDR3 is TGTGCCAGCTCCCTGGGACAGAGATATGGCTACACCTTC. Encoded protein: CASSLGQRYGYTF.

V and J are TRBV7-7 and TRBJ2-2, with TRBD1 as a possible D gene (5 bases). The CDR3 runs to 14 residues. Trimming cost V 5 bases and J 1 base, with 8 bases left between them. The V gene's germline CDR1 is SSHAT and CDR2 FNYEAQ (reference sequence). The CDR3 loop is CASSHGQNTGELFF. CDR3 DNA: TGTGCCAGCAGCCACGGACAGAACACCGGGGAGCTGTTTTTT. Using reference TRBV7-7 and TRBJ2-2 for the parts outside the CDR3, the full variable domain is GAGVSQSPRYKVTKRGQDVTLRCDPISSHATLYWYQQALGQGPEFLTYFNYEAQPDKSGLPSDRFSAERPEGSISTLTIQRTEQRDSAMYRCASSHGQNTGELFFGEGSRLTVL.

V usage is TRBV6-6 and J usage is TRBJ2-5, with D perhaps matching TRBD2 (5 bases). The DNA end is more similar to TRBJ2-7, so the J call may be wrong. This CDR3 has 13 residues. CDR1 is MNHNY, CDR2 SVGAGI, per germline (reference sequence). CDR3 residues: CASSYGLSYEQYF. DNA of the CDR3: TGTGCCAGCAGTTACGGACTCTCCTACGAGCAGTACTTC.

The genes are TRBV6-5 and TRBJ1-1; D perhaps matches TRBD1 (5 bases). V was shortened by 3 bases and J by 5 bases, with 16 bases between the two germline ends. The CDR3 is made up of 15 amino acids. The germline V gene encodes CDR1 MNHEY and CDR2 SVGAGI. CDR3 in DNA: TGTGCCAGCAGTTATCGGCTCAGGGAGGGGACTGAAGCTTTCTTT. As protein: CASSYRLREGTEAFF.

The rearrangement links TRBV27 to TRBJ2-2, with 7 bases matching TRBD2. Looked up from germline, CDR1 is MNHEY and CDR2 is SMNVEV (reference sequence). This CDR3 spans 15 amino acids. J gave up 4 bases and V 4 bases, and 6 bases lay outside the gene matches. CDR3 protein: CASSWGGWSTGELFF. The CDR3 region has the DNA TGTGCCAGCAGTTGGGGGGGATGGAGCACCGGGGAGCTGTTTTTT.

V usage is TRBV4-1 and J usage is TRBJ1-2, with D perhaps matching TRBD1 (5 bases). CDR1 is MGHRA, CDR2 YSYEKL, per germline. The V and J ends lost 1 base and 8 bases respectively, with 17 bases between them. The CDR3 contains 15 residues. The CDR3 coding sequence is TGCGCCAGCAGCCAAGTTCTCGGGGCGGGAGACGGCTACACCTTC. Protein sequence: CASSQVLGAGDGYTF.

This clone was seen a few times. CDR3 DNA sequence: TGTGCCAGCAGCTCAACCGGGACTAGCGGGGGAGAGACCCAGTACTTC. Its protein product is CASSSTGTSGGETQYF. The rearrangement links TRBV7-9 to TRBJ2-5; 14 nucleotides agree with TRBD2. Germline CDR1 and CDR2: SEHNR and FQNEAQ (reference sequence). V trimming: 4 bases; J trimming: 4 bases; junction bases outside the gene matches: 5. CDR3 length: 16 amino acids.

This chain uses TRBV19 with TRBJ1-1; D might be TRBD1 (6 bases). V dropped 5 bases and J dropped 2 bases, with 9 bases sitting between them. The CDR3 is made up of 13 amino acids. Germline CDR1 LNHDA, CDR2 SQIVND (reference sequence). The CDR3 loop is CASSDRTNTEAFF. Written as DNA, the CDR3 is TGTGCCAGTAGTGACAGGACCAACACTGAAGCTTTCTTT. The variable domain in full, with the rest retrieved from reference TRBV19 and TRBJ1-1, is DGGITQSPKYLFRKEGQNVTLSCEQNLNHDAMYWYRQDPGQGLRLIYYSQIVNDFQKGDIAEGYSVSREKKESFPLTVTSAQKNPTAFYLCASSDRTNTEAFFGQGTRLTVV.

This clone was observed once. The V call is TRBV5-1, the J call TRBJ2-7; 9 nucleotides match TRBD1. Losses at the gene ends were 2 bases for V and 2 bases for J; bases not matched to a gene: 5. This CDR3 spans 15 amino acids. Germline V gene data show CDR1 as SGHRS and CDR2 as YFSETQ. In DNA form, the CDR3 reads TGCGCCAGCAGCTTCGTACAGGGGGCCCCCTACGAGCAGTACTTC. It encodes CASSFVQGAPYEQYF.

The chain is built from TRBV5-1 and TRBJ2-6, with TRBD1 as a possible D gene (6 bases). V was shortened by 5 bases and J by 2 bases, with 11 bases between the two germline ends. This CDR3 is 15 amino acids long. Germline V gene data show CDR1 as SGHRS and CDR2 as YFSETQ. The DNA of the CDR3 is TGCGCCAGCAGGCCAACAGGGACTGGGGCCAACGTCCTGACTTTC. Protein product: CASRPTGTGANVLTF.

The V gene is TRBV13, the J gene TRBJ1-6; weak D call: TRBD1 (5 bases). V lost 3 bases to trimming and J lost 7 bases, with 10 bases between them. Germline V CDR1 and CDR2: PRHDT, FYEKMQ (reference sequence). The CDR3 spans 14 residues. The CDR3 loop reads CASSLSGPNSPLHF. In DNA, the CDR3 is TGTGCCAGCAGCTTGTCAGGGCCAAATTCACCCCTCCACTTT.

Here the CDR3 DNA reads TGTGCCTGGAGCCAGTTTGGGGCCGCCGGCACAGATACGCAGTATTTT. Its translation is CAWSQFGAAGTDTQYF. The chain recombines TRBV30 with TRBJ2-3; weak D call: TRBD1 (5 bases). This CDR3 region has 16 residues. V dropped 3 bases and J dropped 1 base, with 17 bases sitting between them. Looked up from germline, CDR1 is GTSNPN and CDR2 is SVGIG (reference sequence).

The CDR3 spells CASSANSVRGQETQYF. The CDR3, as DNA: TGTGCCAGCAGCGCCAATAGCGTCAGAGGACAAGAGACCCAGTACTTC. The chain couples TRBV9 to TRBJ2-5, with D possibly matching TRBD2 (5 bases). Trimming took 3 bases from V and 2 from J, leaving 17 bases between them. The CDR3 loop spans 16 amino acids. CDR1 SGDLS and CDR2 YYNGEE come from the germline V gene.

The table lists this clone with a count of one. The chain has TRBV5-4 and TRBJ2-5, with D uncertain. The germline V gene encodes CDR1 SGHNT and CDR2 YYREEE (reference sequence). V was trimmed by 0 bases and J by 7 bases, leaving 10 bases between them. The CDR3 is 13 amino acids. This CDR3 reads CASSLDFSGTQYF. The CDR3 DNA sequence: TGTGCCAGCAGCTTGGATTTCTCCGGGACCCAGTACTTC.

The chain is built from TRBV6-5 and TRBJ1-1; the D gene is possibly TRBD1 (5 bases). Per germline, CDR1 MNHEY and CDR2 SVGAGI. Trimming stripped 2 bases from V and 0 bases from J, with 13 bases between. The length of the CDR3 is 16 residues. CDR3 residues: CASSYSAGGMNTEAFF. In DNA, the CDR3 is TGTGCCAGCAGTTACAGTGCCGGGGGTATGAACACTGAAGCTTTCTTT.

V is TRBV27 and J is TRBJ2-5, with 10 bases matching TRBD1. CDR1 is MNHEY and CDR2 is SMNVEV in the germline V gene (reference sequence). With 2 bases clipped from V and 5 bases from J, the junction kept 2 bases outside the gene matches. The CDR3 sequence is 14 residues long. The CDR3 coding sequence is TGTGCCAGCAGTTTAGGACAGGGGGGGGAGACCCAGTACTTC. As protein: CASSLGQGGETQYF.

This clone appeared a few times. The CDR3 protein is CASSKAVYEQFF. The CDR3 region has the DNA TGTGCCAGCAGCAAAGCTGTCTATGAGCAGTTCTTC. This rearrangement joins TRBV7-8 to TRBJ2-1; no reliable D call. Trimming pared 5 bases from V and 8 bases from J, leaving 10 bases between. The CDR3 consists of 12 residues. Looked up from germline, CDR1 is SGHVS and CDR2 is FQNEAQ.

V gene TRBV5-1 combines with J gene TRBJ2-3; 13 positions agree with TRBD2. The CDR3 is 17 residues long. Germline CDR1 is SGHRS and CDR2 is YFSETQ. Unmatched junction bases numbered 9, after V lost 5 bases and J lost 3 bases. The CDR3 here is CASRFTILAGGTDTQYF. The CDR3 nucleotides read TGCGCCAGCAGGTTTACCATACTAGCGGGAGGGACAGATACGCAGTATTTT.

This clone was picked up a small number of times. The chain employs TRBV4-1 and TRBJ1-2, with 8 bases aligning to TRBD1. CDR1 and CDR2 (germline): MGHRA, YSYEKL. Trimming at V came to 5 bases and at J to 8 bases, leaving 10 bases not matched to a gene. The CDR3 length is 14 residues. For the CDR3, the DNA is TGCGCCAGCAGCGGACACGGGACAGGTGGAGGCTACACCTTC. Translating it yields CASSGHGTGGGYTF.

The chain uses TRBV30 and TRBJ1-2, with D possibly matching TRBD1 (6 bases). The CDR3 length is 13 residues. Germline loops: CDR1 GTSNPN, CDR2 SVGIG (reference sequence). Trimming removed 4 bases from V and 3 bases from J, with 12 bases in between. The CDR3 nucleotides read TGTGCCTGGAACCGGGACAACCACTATGGCTACACCTTC. This sequence encodes CAWNRDNHYGYTF.

This sequence joins TRBV6-5 and TRBJ2-3, with no clear D. V was cut by 7 bases and J by 0 bases, with 8 bases left in between. Germline lookup yields CDR1 MNHEY and CDR2 SVGAGI. CDR3 size: 13 residues. Written as DNA, the CDR3 is TGTGCCAGCATTGGGCCGAGCACAGATACGCAGTATTTT. The encoded protein is CASIGPSTDTQYF.

The chain uses TRBV7-8 and TRBJ2-1; D possibly corresponds to TRBD1 (6 bases). Trimming took off 5 bases at V and 1 base at J, with 15 bases between the two ends. CDR1 and CDR2 (germline): SGHVS, FQNEAQ. The CDR3 contains 16 residues. The CDR3 is CASSAYLRGSYNEQFF. The CDR3 bases are TGTGCCAGCAGCGCTTACCTCAGGGGATCCTACAATGAGCAGTTCTTC. The full variable domain, completed using reference TRBV7-8 and TRBJ2-1, is GAGVSQSPRYKVAKRGQDVALRCDPISGHVSLFWYQQALGQGPEFLTYFQNEAQLDKSGLPSDRFFAERPEGSVSTLKIQRTQQEDSAVYLCASSAYLRGSYNEQFFGPGTRLTVL.

The V gene is TRBV2, the J gene TRBJ1-2; D is undetermined. CDR3 length equals 15 residues. The germline V gene encodes CDR1 SNHLY and CDR2 FYNNEI. Trimming stripped 2 bases from V and 4 bases from J, with 14 bases between. CDR3 protein: CASSETEGYTYGYTF. DNA for the CDR3: TGTGCCAGCAGTGAAACAGAAGGATATACCTATGGCTACACCTTC.

The chain recombines TRBV6-1 with TRBJ2-2, with 7 bases identical to TRBD2. This CDR3 has 14 residues. Trimming took 0 bases from V and 6 from J; bases not matched to a gene: 1. Germline loops: CDR1 MNHNS, CDR2 SASEGT. The CDR3 is CASSEAGGAGELFF. The CDR3 region has the DNA TGTGCCAGCAGTGAAGCGGGAGGGGCCGGGGAGCTGTTTTTT.

This clone was found a few times. The chain recombines TRBV6-5 with TRBJ1-2; D is unclear. V was pared by 4 bases and J by 9 bases, with 15 bases between. Germline values: CDR1 MNHEY, CDR2 SVGAGI. The CDR3 is 13 amino acids. In DNA, the CDR3 is TGTGCCAGCAGTTTTGACCCGTCCGGGAGCTACACCTTC. Translating gives CASSFDPSGSYTF.

The V and J genes are TRBV7-2 and TRBJ1-1; D is unresolved. CDR3 length equals 12 residues. V was trimmed by 1 base and J by 6 bases, leaving 6 bases between them. CDR1 and CDR2 (germline): SGHTA, FQGNSA. The CDR3 loop reads CASSLGAAEAFF. CDR3 nucleotides: TGTGCCAGCAGCTTAGGGGCTGCTGAAGCTTTCTTT. Supplemented by reference TRBV7-2 and TRBJ1-1, the full variable domain reads GAGVSQSPSNKVTEKGKDVELRCDPISGHTALYWYRQSLGQGLEFLIYFQGNSAPDKSGLPSDRFSAERTGGSVSTLTIQRTQQEDSAVYLCASSLGAAEAFFGQGTRLTVV.

The genes are TRBV5-1 and TRBJ2-7; 8 bases are shared with TRBD1. There are 15 residues in the CDR3. In germline, CDR1 is SGHRS, CDR2 YFSETQ. V shed 5 bases and J 0 bases; nucleotides not matched to a gene: 7. The CDR3 nucleotides are TGCGCCAGCAGTCAGGACAGGGCGAGCTCCTACGAGCAGTACTTC. Translating it yields CASSQDRASSYEQYF. The variable domain in full, completed from reference TRBV5-1 and TRBJ2-7, reads KAGVTQTPRYLIKTRGQQVTLSCSPISGHRSVSWYQQTPGQGLQFLFEYFSETQRNKGNFPGRFSGRQFSNSRSEMNVSTLELGDSALYLCASSQDRASSYEQYFGPGTRLTVT.

The chain joins TRBV7-3 to TRBJ2-3; D is ambiguous. From germline, CDR1 is SGHTA and CDR2 FQGTGA. CDR3 size: 14 residues. The ends were cut back, 2 bases at V and 0 bases at J, with 6 bases in the middle. CDR3 in amino acids: CASSLATSTDTQYF. In DNA form, the CDR3 reads TGTGCCAGCAGCTTAGCAACTAGCACAGATACGCAGTATTTT.

This rearrangement joins TRBV6-1 to TRBJ1-1; D is unclear. Germline CDR1 is MNHNS and CDR2 is SASEGT. CDR3 length: 16 residues. Trimming left V 2 bases short and J 4 bases short, with 17 bases between. CDR3 coding DNA: TGTGCCAGCAGTGAAAGGAATAGGGCAGGAGGCACTGAAGCTTTCTTT. Amino acid sequence: CASSERNRAGGTEAFF.

The gene calls are TRBV5-1 and TRBJ2-3; tentative D call: TRBD1 (7 bases). CDR1 and CDR2 (germline): SGHRS, YFSETQ. The V end was cut by 0 bases, the J end by 4 bases, with 15 bases between. This CDR3 is 16 amino acids long. The CDR3 nucleotides are TGCGCCAGCAGCTTGGCAGGGGGGTACGGCTCAGATACGCAGTATTTT. Translating gives CASSLAGGYGSDTQYF.